This T cell receptor beta chain was retrieved from a study of vaccination and CD4 T cells after COVID-19. About the research overall: Researchers treated cells with overlapping spike peptides taken from SARS-CoV-2, HCoV-NL63, HCoV-OC43 and HCoV-229E.

Comments on this clonotype: Its target is unknown.

CDR3 length: 19 amino acids. The germline V gene has CDR1 MGHRA and CDR2 YSYEKL. Germline trimming cut 3 bases from V and 4 bases from J; bases unmatched to any gene: 16. Regarding treatment: roughly 10-day PBMC culture with coronavirus spike peptide pools or control peptides (ViraFEST assay). Cells received half-medium changes with fresh IL-2 medium on days 3 and 7. Sequencing of the DNA from cultured CD4+ T cells was carried out with the Oncomine TCR Beta short-read assay. From the PCR reads, TCRdb called clonotypes with MiXCR, one entry per CDR3 protein. In the table there are about 12,000 distinct CDR3 sequences, around 49% of which are singletons.

This TCR derives from a human donor who had recovered from COVID-19. The sample taken for sequencing was CD4+ T cells from blood, cultured in vitro. This chain uses TRBV4-1 with TRBJ2-3, with 10 bases that match TRBD2. CDR3 region: CASSQHQRISSGRADTQYF. CDR3 DNA: TGCGCCAGCAGCCAGCACCAGAGGATCTCTAGCGGGAGAGCAGATACGCAGTATTTT.